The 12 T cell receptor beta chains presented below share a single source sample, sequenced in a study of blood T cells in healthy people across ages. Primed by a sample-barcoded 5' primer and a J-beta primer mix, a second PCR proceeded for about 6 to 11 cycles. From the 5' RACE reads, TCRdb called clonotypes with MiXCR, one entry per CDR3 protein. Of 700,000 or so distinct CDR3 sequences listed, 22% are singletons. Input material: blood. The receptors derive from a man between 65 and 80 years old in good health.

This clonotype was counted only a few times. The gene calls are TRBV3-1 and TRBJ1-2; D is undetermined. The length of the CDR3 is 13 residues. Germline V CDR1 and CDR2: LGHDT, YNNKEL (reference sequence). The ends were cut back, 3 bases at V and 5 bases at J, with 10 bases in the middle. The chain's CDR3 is CASSQVTPYGYTF. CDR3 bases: TGTGCCAGCAGCCAGGTGACACCGTATGGCTACACCTTC.

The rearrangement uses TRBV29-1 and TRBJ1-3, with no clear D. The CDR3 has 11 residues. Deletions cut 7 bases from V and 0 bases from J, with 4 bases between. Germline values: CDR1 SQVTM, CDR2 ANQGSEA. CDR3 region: CSGTSGNTIYF. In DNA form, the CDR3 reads TGCAGCGGCACCTCTGGAAACACCATATATTTT.

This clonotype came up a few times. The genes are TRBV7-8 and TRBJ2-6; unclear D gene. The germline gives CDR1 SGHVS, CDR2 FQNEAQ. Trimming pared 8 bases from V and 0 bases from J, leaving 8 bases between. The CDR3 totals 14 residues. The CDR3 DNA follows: TGTGCCAGCCTACGTACCTCTGGGGCCAACGTCCTGACTTTC. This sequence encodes CASLRTSGANVLTF. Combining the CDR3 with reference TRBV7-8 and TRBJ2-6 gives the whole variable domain GAGVSQSPRYKVAKRGQDVALRCDPISGHVSLFWYQQALGQGPEFLTYFQNEAQLDKSGLPSDRFFAERPEGSVSTLKIQRTQQEDSAVYLCASLRTSGANVLTFGAGSRLTVL.

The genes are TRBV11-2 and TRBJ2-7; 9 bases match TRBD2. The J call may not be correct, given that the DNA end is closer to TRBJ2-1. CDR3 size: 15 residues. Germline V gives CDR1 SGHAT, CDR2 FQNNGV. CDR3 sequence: CASSLVIAGANEQFF. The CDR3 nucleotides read TGTGCCAGCAGCTTAGTGATAGCGGGAGCTAATGAGCAGTTCTTC.

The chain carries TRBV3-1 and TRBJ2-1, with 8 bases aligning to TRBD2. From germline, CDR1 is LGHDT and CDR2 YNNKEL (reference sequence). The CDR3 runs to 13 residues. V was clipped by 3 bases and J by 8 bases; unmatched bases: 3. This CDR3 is CASSQTSVHEQFF. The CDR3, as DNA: TGTGCCAGCAGCCAGACTAGCGTCCATGAGCAGTTCTTC.

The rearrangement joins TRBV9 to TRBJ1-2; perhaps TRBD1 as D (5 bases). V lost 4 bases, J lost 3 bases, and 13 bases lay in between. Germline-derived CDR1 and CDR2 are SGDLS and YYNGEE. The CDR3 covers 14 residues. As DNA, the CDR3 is TGTGCCAGCAGCCCCGTGGGGGGTGACTATGGCTACACCTTC. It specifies CASSPVGGDYGYTF.

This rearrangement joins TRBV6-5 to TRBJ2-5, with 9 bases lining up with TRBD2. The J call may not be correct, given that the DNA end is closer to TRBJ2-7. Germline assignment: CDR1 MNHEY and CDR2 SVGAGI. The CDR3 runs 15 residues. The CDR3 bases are TGTGCCAGCAGTCCTCATAGCGGGGGCTCCTACGAGCAGTACTTC. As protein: CASSPHSGGSYEQYF.

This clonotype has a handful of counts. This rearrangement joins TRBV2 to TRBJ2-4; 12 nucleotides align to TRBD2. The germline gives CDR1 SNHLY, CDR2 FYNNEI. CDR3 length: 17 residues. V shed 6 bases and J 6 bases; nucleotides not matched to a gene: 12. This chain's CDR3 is CASRRSSTSGSLNIQYF. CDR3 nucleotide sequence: TGTGCCAGCAGGCGAAGCTCGACTAGCGGGAGTTTAAACATTCAGTACTTC.

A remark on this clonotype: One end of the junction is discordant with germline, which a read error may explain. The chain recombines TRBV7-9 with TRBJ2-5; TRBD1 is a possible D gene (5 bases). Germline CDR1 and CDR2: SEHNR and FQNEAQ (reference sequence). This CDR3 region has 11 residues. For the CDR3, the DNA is TGTGCCAGCAGCTTTCTACAGGATCCCTTCTTC. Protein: CASSFLQDPFF. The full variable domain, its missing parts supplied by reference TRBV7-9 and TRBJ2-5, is DTGVSQNPRHKITKRGQNVTFRCDPISEHNRLYWYRQTLGQGPEFLTYFQNEAQLEKSRLLSDRFSAERPKGSFSTLEIQRTEQGDSAMYLCASSFLQDPFFGPGTRLLVL.

The CDR3 region has the DNA TGTGCCAGCAGCTCCGAACAGGGACCCTCCTACAATGAGCAGTTCTTC. Translated: CASSSEQGPSYNEQFF. The chain combines TRBV7-6 with TRBJ2-1; a weak D match, TRBD1 (6 bases). V was trimmed by 4 bases and J by 0 bases, leaving 13 bases between them. CDR1 and CDR2 from the germline V gene are SGHVS and FNYEAQ. The CDR3 loop spans 16 amino acids.

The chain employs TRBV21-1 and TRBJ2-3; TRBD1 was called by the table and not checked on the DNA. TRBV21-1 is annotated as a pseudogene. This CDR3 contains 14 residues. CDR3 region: CASTEGQGTDTQYF. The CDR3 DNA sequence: TGTGCCAGCACCGAGGGGCAGGGCACAGATACGCAGTATTTT.

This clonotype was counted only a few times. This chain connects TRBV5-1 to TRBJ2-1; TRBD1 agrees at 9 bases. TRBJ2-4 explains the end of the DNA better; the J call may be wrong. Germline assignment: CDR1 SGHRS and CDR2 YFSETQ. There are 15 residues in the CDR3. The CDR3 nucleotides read TGCGCCAGCAGCACCGTAGGACAGGGGATCGGGACTCAGTACTTC. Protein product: CASSTVGQGIGTQYF.